This T cell receptor (beta chain) was found in a study of blood T cell repertoires in COVID-19. The CDR3 is made up of 14 amino acids. Trimming cost V 0 bases and J 6 bases, with 9 bases left between them. Germline V gene data show CDR1 as SGHKS and CDR2 as YYEKEE (reference sequence). Method: immunoSEQ multiplex PCR; TCRdb's copy keeps in-frame clones and lacks some. There are about 220,000 clones in the sample; approximately 86% occur only once, and roughly 14% lies in the top ten. The sequenced sample was PBMCs or T cells enriched from blood (not recorded which). This TCR derives from a woman in her 50s with acute COVID-19. The chain combines TRBV5-5 with TRBJ1-4; TRBD1 might be the D (6 bases). Here the CDR3 reads CASSLAPGDEKLFF. The DNA of the CDR3 is TGTGCCAGCAGCTTGGCGCCAGGGGATGAAAAACTGTTTTTT.